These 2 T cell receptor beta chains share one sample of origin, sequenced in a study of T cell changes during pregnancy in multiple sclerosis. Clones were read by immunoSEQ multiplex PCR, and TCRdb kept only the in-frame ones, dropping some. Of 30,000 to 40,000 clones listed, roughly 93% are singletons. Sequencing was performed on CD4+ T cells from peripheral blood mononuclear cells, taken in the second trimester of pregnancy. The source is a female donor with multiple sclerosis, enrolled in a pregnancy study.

This CDR3 reads CASSSTGKRSGNTIYF. For the CDR3, the DNA is TGTGCCAGTAGTTCCACAGGGAAAAGGTCTGGAAACACCATATATTTT. This rearrangement joins TRBV19 to TRBJ1-3; perhaps TRBD1 as D (6 bases). In germline, CDR1 is LNHDA, CDR2 SQIVND (reference sequence). V was cut by 5 bases and J by 1 base, with 15 bases left in between. There are 16 residues in the CDR3.

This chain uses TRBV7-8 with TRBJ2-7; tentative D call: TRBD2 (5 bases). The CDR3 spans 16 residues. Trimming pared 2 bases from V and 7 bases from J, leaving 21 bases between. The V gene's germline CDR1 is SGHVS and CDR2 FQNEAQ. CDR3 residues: CASSLPRLASFGEQYF. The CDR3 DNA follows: TGTGCCAGCAGCTTACCCCGGCTAGCTTCCTTTGGGGAGCAGTACTTC.